This TCR beta chain is drawn from a study of T cells in narcolepsy. The overall study: Patients with NT1 or NT2 and healthy control donors were enrolled. Study findings and constraints: Blood of same and different patients, but not healthy controls, reportedly held recurring autoreactive clonotypes. No autoreactive T cell clone sequences appeared in some memory CD4+ repertoires. Comparing one patient's CSF and blood CD4+ clonotypes highlighted HCRT- and TRIB2-specific autoreactive clonotypes.

Germline-derived CDR1 and CDR2 are SGHTA and FQGNSA. With V trimmed by 6 bases and J by 8 bases, 10 bases remained unmatched. This CDR3 has 15 amino acids. Worth noting for this clone: Its antigen remains unidentified.

TCRdb's table, derived via immunoSEQ multiplex PCR, lists solely in-frame clones and lacks some. The sample consists of 25,000 to 30,000 clones, more than 70% of them appearing once. The V call is TRBV7-2, the J call TRBJ2-1, with 10 bases that match TRBD1. The sample was memory (CD45RA-) CD4+ T cells from blood. The sequence came from a human donor in good health. CDR3 sequence (DNA): TGTGCCAGCAGTGACAGGGGGCGCGATATCGATGAGCAGTTCTTC. This encodes CASSDRGRDIDEQFF.